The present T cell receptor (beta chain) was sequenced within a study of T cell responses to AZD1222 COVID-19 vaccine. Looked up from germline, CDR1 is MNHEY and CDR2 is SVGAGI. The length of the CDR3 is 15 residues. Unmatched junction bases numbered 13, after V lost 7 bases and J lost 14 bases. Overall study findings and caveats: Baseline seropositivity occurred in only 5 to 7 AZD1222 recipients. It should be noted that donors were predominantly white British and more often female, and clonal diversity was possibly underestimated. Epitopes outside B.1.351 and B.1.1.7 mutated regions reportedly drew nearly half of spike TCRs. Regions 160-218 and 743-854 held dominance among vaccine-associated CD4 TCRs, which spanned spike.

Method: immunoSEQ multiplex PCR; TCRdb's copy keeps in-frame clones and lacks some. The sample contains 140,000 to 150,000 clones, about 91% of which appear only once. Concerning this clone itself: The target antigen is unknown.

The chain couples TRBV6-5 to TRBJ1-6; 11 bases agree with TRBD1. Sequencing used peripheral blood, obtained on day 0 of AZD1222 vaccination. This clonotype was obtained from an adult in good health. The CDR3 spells CASNPGQGEAEALHF. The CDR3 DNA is TGTGCCAGCAACCCGGGACAGGGGGAAGCCGAAGCCCTCCACTTT.